This entry lists 26 T cell receptor beta chains sequenced from one sample in a study of CD8+CD57+ T cells in acquired aplastic anemia. Genomic DNA, the template, was used for profiling of the TCR beta VDJ and CDR3. TCRdb reanalysed the reads using MiXCR and keeps one entry per CDR3 protein. The table shows around 170,000 distinct CDR3 sequences, with around 47% occurring only once. It was patients with CD8+CD57+ cell expansion by flow cytometry who were chosen for sequencing. Sequenced: sorted CD4+, CD8+, or CD8+CD57+ T cells (not recorded which) from PBMCs. These receptor sequences come from a human donor with aplastic anemia.

A note on this clonotype: It may be a read error: a sequence one base away is much more abundant. The rearrangement uses TRBV10-3 and TRBJ2-2, with 10 bases identical to TRBD2. The germline gives CDR1 ENHRY, CDR2 SYGVKD. CDR3 length equals 15 residues. The V segment lost 5 bases and the J segment 4 bases; nucleotides outside the gene matches: 4. This chain's CDR3 is CAISIAGGRTGELFF. CDR3 nucleotides: TGTGCCATCAGTATAGCGGGAGGACGCACCGGGGAGCTGTTTTTT.

CDR3 coding DNA: TGTGCCAGCAGCTTAGCCCTACTAGCGGGGGGGCCCTACGAGCAGTACTTC. This gives the protein CASSLALLAGGPYEQYF. This chain connects TRBV5-6 to TRBJ2-7; 13 positions agree with TRBD2. CDR3 length equals 17 residues. Looked up from germline, CDR1 is SGHDT and CDR2 is YYEEEE. With 2 bases clipped from V and 2 bases from J, the junction kept 7 bases outside the gene matches.

In the case of this clonotype: One junction end disagrees with the germline gene, perhaps due to a read error. This chain connects TRBV24-1 to TRBJ2-7; 7 nucleotides agree with TRBD2. The germline V gene encodes CDR1 KGHDR and CDR2 SFDVKD. The CDR3 has 13 residues. The CDR3 DNA sequence: TGTGCCAGCAGTCGGCGGCGGGGGAACGAGCAGTACTTC. This translates into CASSRRRGNEQYF.

This sequence joins TRBV25-1 and TRBJ2-6; D may be TRBD2 (6 bases). The germline V and J ends were trimmed by 4 bases and 2 bases, with 6 bases remaining between them. Per the germline V gene, CDR1 is MGHDK and CDR2 is SYGVNS. The CDR3 is made up of 14 amino acids. The CDR3 bases are TGTGCCAGCAGTGGCGGGACTGGGGCCAACGTCCTGACTTTC. Translating gives CASSGGTGANVLTF.

There are many counts of this clonotype. The chain employs TRBV4-2 and TRBJ1-1; perhaps TRBD1 as D (6 bases). The germline V gene has CDR1 LGHNA and CDR2 YNFKEQ. CDR3 length: 14 amino acids. V gave up 3 bases and J gave up 11 bases, with 19 bases separating them. In nucleotides, the CDR3 is TGTGCCAGCAGCCATAGTGAAACAGGGAGAGGCGCTTTCTTT. As protein: CASSHSETGRGAFF.

A single count supports this clonotype. J is TRBJ1-6 and V is TRBV25-1, with 9 nucleotides matching TRBD1. V lost 4 bases and J lost 7; bases outside the gene matches: 5. Germline V gene sequence: CDR1 MGHDK, CDR2 SYGVNS. The CDR3 sequence is 15 residues long. The CDR3 here is CASSAGDRENSPLHF. The DNA for the CDR3 is TGTGCCAGCAGTGCTGGGGACAGGGAAAATTCACCCCTCCACTTT.

In this sample, this clonotype turned up a few times. It may be a read error: a sequence one base away is much more abundant. The J gene is TRBJ1-6, the V gene TRBV10-3, with D maybe TRBD1 (5 bases). Germline lookup yields CDR1 ENHRY and CDR2 SYGVKD. Trimming left V 5 bases short and J 8 bases short, with 16 bases between. The CDR3 runs to 15 residues. The CDR3 loop reads CAISYQLGADSPLHF. The CDR3 DNA follows: TGTGCCATCAGTTACCAATTAGGGGCGGATTCACCCCTCCACTTT.

The V and J genes are TRBV2 and TRBJ2-1, with a possible D match to TRBD2 (5 bases). Germline assignment: CDR1 SNHLY and CDR2 FYNNEI. V lost 7 bases, J lost 8 bases, and 21 bases lay in between. CDR3 length: 15 amino acids. CDR3 sequence: CASKVRASSSDEQFF. DNA of the CDR3: TGTGCCAGCAAGGTGAGGGCTAGTAGCAGTGATGAGCAGTTCTTC.

This clonotype was counted once. A much larger clone is a single base away; this may be a read error. Since no conserved phenylalanine or tryptophan closes the CDR3, a read error is the likely cause. The chain has TRBV7-9 and TRBJ2-5, with TRBD1 as a possible D gene (6 bases). The CDR3 length is 14 residues. Trimming cost V 3 bases and J 4 bases, with 12 bases left between them. Germline V CDR1 and CDR2: SEHNR, FQNEAQ (reference sequence). The CDR3 DNA is TGTGCCAGCAGCTTGGGCCTCAGGGGAGAGACCCAGTACGTC. Its protein is CASSLGLRGETQYV.

Comment on this clonotype: This CDR3 is missing its conserved last phenylalanine or tryptophan, likely due to a read error. The rearrangement uses TRBV10-3 and TRBJ2-7; D uncertain. V was pared by 0 bases and J by 5 bases, with 8 bases between. The CDR3 covers 13 residues. CDR1 is ENHRY, CDR2 SYGVKD, per germline. In nucleotides, the CDR3 is TGTGCCATCAGTGAGTCGTCAAACAACGAGCAGTACCTC. It encodes CAISESSNNEQYL.

The rearrangement uses TRBV5-6 and TRBJ1-6; D is possibly TRBD1 (6 bases). Germline lookup yields CDR1 SGHDT and CDR2 YYEEEE. Trimming removed 4 bases at V and 7 bases at J, with 15 bases between. This CDR3 region has 15 residues. CDR3 sequence: CASSPGTPKNSPLHF. DNA for the CDR3: TGTGCCAGCAGCCCGGGGACACCGAAAAATTCACCCCTCCACTTT.

This clonotype was picked up many times. This chain joins TRBV10-3 and TRBJ2-1; 8 bases are a match to TRBD1. This CDR3 spans 12 amino acids. Trimming removed 6 bases from V and 12 bases from J; junction bases left unmatched: 7. CDR1 and CDR2 from the germline V gene are ENHRY and SYGVKD. The CDR3 sequence is CAIRDRGHGQFF. Written as DNA, the CDR3 is TGTGCCATCAGAGACAGGGGCCATGGGCAGTTCTTC.

This chain links TRBV9 with TRBJ2-7, with D unresolved. The germline CDR1 and CDR2 sequences are SGDLS and YYNGEE. This CDR3 has 14 amino acids. Trimming cost V 2 bases and J 6 bases, with 15 bases left between them. The CDR3 bases are TGTGCCAGCAGCGTCGGAACGGATACATCCGAGCAGTACTTC. Translated, it gives CASSVGTDTSEQYF.

This clonotype was detected many times. This rearrangement joins TRBV12-3 or TRBV12-4 to TRBJ2-6, with D perhaps TRBD1 (6 bases). Trimming cost V 7 bases and J 2 bases, with 9 bases left between them. The CDR3 covers 14 residues. CDR3 in DNA: TGTGCCAGCAAGGACAGTGCTGGGGCCAACGTCCTGACTTTC. It specifies CASKDSAGANVLTF.

V is TRBV7-2 and J is TRBJ2-5; D unclear. The CDR3 consists of 14 residues. Trimming pared 5 bases from V and 2 bases from J, leaving 12 bases between. Germline-derived CDR1 and CDR2 are SGHTA and FQGNSA. CDR3 bases: TGTGCCAGCAGCGTACAGAGGTGGCAAGAGACCCAGTACTTC. Protein sequence: CASSVQRWQETQYF.

This clonotype came up many times. V usage is TRBV6-1 and J usage is TRBJ1-6; D not certain. Trimming pared 4 bases from V and 7 bases from J, leaving 14 bases between. Per the germline V gene, CDR1 is MNHNS and CDR2 is SASEGT. CDR3 size: 15 residues. The CDR3 loop is CASSGVRARNSPLHF. The DNA for the CDR3 is TGTGCCAGCAGTGGCGTCCGGGCACGGAATTCACCCCTCCACTTT.

The gene calls are TRBV19 and TRBJ2-1; 12 nucleotides agree with TRBD2. V was clipped by 4 bases and J by 5 bases; unmatched bases: 6. From germline, CDR1 is LNHDA and CDR2 SQIVND (reference sequence). The CDR3 spans 16 residues. The CDR3 sequence: CASSTRLAGADNEQFF. CDR3 nucleotides: TGTGCCAGTAGTACCCGACTAGCGGGGGCGGACAATGAGCAGTTCTTC.

This clonotype was detected ten times or more. The gene calls are TRBV9 and TRBJ2-3, with 9 bases aligning to TRBD2. Losses at the gene ends were 3 bases for V and 4 bases for J; bases not matched to a gene: 6. The germline CDR1 and CDR2 sequences are SGDLS and YYNGEE. The CDR3 loop spans 15 amino acids. The CDR3, as DNA: TGTGCCAGCAGCGCTAGCGGGAACGCCCCAGATACGCAGTATTTT. It yields the protein CASSASGNAPDTQYF.

The V and J genes are TRBV10-3 and TRBJ2-7; unclear D gene. Germline V gives CDR1 ENHRY, CDR2 SYGVKD. V shed 7 bases and J shed 2 bases, with 12 bases lying between them. This CDR3 has 13 amino acids. CDR3 sequence: CAITPIGAYEQYV. DNA for the CDR3: TGTGCCATCACGCCTATTGGGGCCTACGAGCAGTACGTC.

This clonotype showed up many times. The V and J genes are TRBV29-1 and TRBJ1-5; D unclear. Deletions cut 4 bases from V and 2 bases from J, with 9 bases between. Germline V gene sequence: CDR1 SQVTM, CDR2 ANQGSEA. This CDR3 has 13 amino acids. The CDR3 DNA follows: TGCAGCGTTGTTCAGTCGGGCAATCAGCCCCAGCATTTT. This codes for CSVVQSGNQPQHF. The whole variable domain, remainder taken from reference TRBV29-1 and TRBJ1-5, is SAVISQKPSRDICQRGTSLTIQCQVDSQVTMMFWYRQQPGQSLTLIATANQGSEATYESGFVIDKFPISRPNLTFSTLTVSNMSPEDSSIYLCSVVQSGNQPQHFGDGTRLSIL.

In its sample, this clonotype was seen many times. The chain recombines TRBV20-1 with TRBJ2-5; 11 bases map to TRBD2. The V gene end was trimmed by 6 bases and the J gene end by 5 bases; junction bases not matched to a gene: 8. This CDR3 has 14 amino acids. The germline gives CDR1 DFQATT, CDR2 SNEGSKA (reference sequence). CDR3 in amino acids: CSAVAGGPRETQYF. CDR3 sequence (DNA): TGCAGTGCCGTAGCGGGGGGGCCCCGGGAGACCCAGTACTTC.

This chain uses TRBV9 with TRBJ1-6; D is uncertain. V was cut by 3 bases and J by 5 bases, with 3 bases left in between. CDR1 and CDR2 from the germline V gene are SGDLS and YYNGEE. The CDR3 spans 12 residues. The CDR3: CASSGHNSPLHF. CDR3 coding DNA: TGTGCCAGCAGCGGCCATAATTCACCCCTCCACTTT.

This clonotype was seen more than once but under ten times. The chain combines TRBV5-1 with TRBJ2-5; 13 bases map to TRBD2. This CDR3 spans 17 amino acids. V lost 0 bases to trimming and J lost 5 bases; unmatched junction nucleotides: 7. Germline lookup yields CDR1 SGHRS and CDR2 YFSETQ. This chain's CDR3 is CASSLATSGGAGETQYF. The CDR3 DNA sequence: TGCGCCAGCAGCTTGGCTACTAGCGGGGGGGCCGGCGAGACCCAGTACTTC.

The chain employs TRBV4-3 and TRBJ2-5; TRBD1 matches at 8 bases. J was trimmed by 4 bases and V by 4 bases; bases with no gene match: 2. Germline assignment: CDR1 LGHNA and CDR2 YSLEER. CDR3 size: 13 residues. Written as DNA, the CDR3 is TGCGCCAGCAGCCGTGACAGGGGAGAGACCCAGTACTTC. Translating it yields CASSRDRGETQYF.

This clonotype was detected many times. The V call is TRBV5-1, the J call TRBJ2-3; no reliable D call. Trimming stripped 0 bases from V and 1 base from J, with 6 bases between. The CDR3 spans 14 residues. In germline, CDR1 is SGHRS, CDR2 YFSETQ. The CDR3 region is CASSLEQGTDTQYF. The CDR3 region has the DNA TGCGCCAGCAGCTTGGAGCAGGGCACAGATACGCAGTATTTT.

The V call is TRBV20-1, the J call TRBJ2-3; TRBD1 agrees at 7 bases. The CDR3 has 14 residues. V was clipped by 5 bases and J by 0 bases; unmatched bases: 5. Germline assignment: CDR1 DFQATT and CDR2 SNEGSKA (reference sequence). Here the CDR3 reads CSAPTGLSTDTQYF. CDR3 coding DNA: TGCAGTGCTCCGACAGGGCTTAGCACAGATACGCAGTATTTT.